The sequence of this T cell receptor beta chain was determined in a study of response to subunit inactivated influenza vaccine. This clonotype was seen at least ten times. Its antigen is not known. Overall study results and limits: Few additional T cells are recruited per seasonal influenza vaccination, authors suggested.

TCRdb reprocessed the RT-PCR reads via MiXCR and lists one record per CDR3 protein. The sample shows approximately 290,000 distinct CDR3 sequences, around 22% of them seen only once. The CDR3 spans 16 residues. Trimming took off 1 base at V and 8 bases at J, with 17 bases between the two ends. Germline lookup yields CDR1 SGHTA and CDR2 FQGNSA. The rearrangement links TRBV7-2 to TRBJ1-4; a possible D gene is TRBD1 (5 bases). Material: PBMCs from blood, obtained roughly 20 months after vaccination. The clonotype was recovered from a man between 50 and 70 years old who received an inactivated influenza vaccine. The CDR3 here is CASSLVGGRGEEKLFF. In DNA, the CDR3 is TGTGCCAGCAGCTTAGTTGGTGGGAGAGGGGAAGAAAAACTGTTTTTT.